These 23 T cell receptor beta chains were sequenced from one sample in a study of blood T cells in healthy people across ages. Together with a sample-barcoded 5' primer, a J-beta primer mix was included in a second PCR lasting roughly 6 to 12 cycles. One entry per CDR3 protein, called by TCRdb with MiXCR from the 5' RACE reads. This table has some 1.7 million distinct CDR3 sequences, 28% appearing once. Sequencing was performed on blood. The receptors come from a woman aged 25 to 39 in good health.

This clonotype was seen at least ten times. CDR3 residues: CASSLQVPNQPQHF. In DNA, the CDR3 is TGTGCCAGCAGTTTGCAGGTCCCCAATCAGCCCCAGCATTTT. The chain couples TRBV28 to TRBJ1-5; unclear D gene. Germline V CDR1 and CDR2: MDHEN, SYDVKM. The V and J ends lost 3 bases and 3 bases respectively, with 9 bases between them. This CDR3 region has 14 residues.

The CDR3 region is CASSEGDFTGNTIYF. In DNA, the CDR3 is TGTGCCAGCAGTGAAGGGGACTTTACTGGAAACACCATATATTTT. The chain carries TRBV6-1 and TRBJ1-3; the D gene is possibly TRBD1 (5 bases). Germline V CDR1 and CDR2: MNHNS, SASEGT. CDR3 length equals 15 residues. Trimming removed 1 base from V and 2 bases from J, with 9 bases in between.

V gene TRBV20-1 combines with J gene TRBJ2-7; 9 positions agree with TRBD1. Germline loops: CDR1 DFQATT, CDR2 SNEGSKA (reference sequence). This CDR3 has 13 residues. V shed 5 bases and J 3 bases; nucleotides not matched to a gene: 5. Written as DNA, the CDR3 is TGCAGTGCTCCCGGGACAGGGAACTACGAGCAGTACTTC. Its translation is CSAPGTGNYEQYF.

This sequence joins TRBV7-9 and TRBJ2-2; tentative D call: TRBD2 (6 bases). The V gene's germline CDR1 is SEHNR and CDR2 FQNEAQ (reference sequence). The CDR3 consists of 15 residues. The V end was cut by 1 base, the J end by 1 base, with 7 bases between. For the CDR3, the DNA is TGTGCCAGCAGCTTAGAGCGGGTGAACACCGGGGAGCTGTTTTTT. It is translated as CASSLERVNTGELFF.

The V and J genes are TRBV2 and TRBJ2-5, with 7 bases that match TRBD1. V lost 3 bases to trimming and J lost 2 bases; unmatched junction nucleotides: 3. The CDR3 loop spans 14 amino acids. Germline assignment: CDR1 SNHLY and CDR2 FYNNEI. Here the CDR3 DNA reads TGTGCCAGCAGTGACGACAGGGCTCAAGAGACCCAGTACTTC. Its protein product is CASSDDRAQETQYF.

About this clonotype itself: Mismatch with germline at one junction end may stem from a read error. The genes are TRBV29-1 and TRBJ2-5; no clear D gene. Germline V gives CDR1 SQVTM, CDR2 ANQGSEA. The CDR3 spans 13 residues. CDR3 loop: CGVDPVGQETQYF. CDR3 nucleotide sequence: TGCGGCGTTGACCCTGTGGGCCAAGAGACCCAGTACTTC.

This chain connects TRBV28 to TRBJ2-7; D may match TRBD1 or TRBD2 (6 bases each). Germline V lookup: CDR1 MDHEN, CDR2 SYDVKM. Trimming took 5 bases from V and 2 from J, leaving 13 bases between them. The length of the CDR3 is 14 residues. CDR3 protein: CASSNGGSAYEQYF. Here the CDR3 DNA reads TGTGCCAGCAGTAACGGGGGCAGTGCCTACGAGCAGTACTTC.

The chain uses TRBV10-3 and TRBJ1-1, with 9 bases identical to TRBD1. V shed 6 bases, J shed 4 bases, and the junction held 3 bases outside the gene matches. There are 13 residues in the CDR3. Germline CDR1 and CDR2: ENHRY and SYGVKD. The CDR3 loop reads CAIRGQGFTEAFF. The CDR3 region has the DNA TGTGCCATCAGGGGACAGGGATTCACTGAAGCTTTCTTT.

The genes are TRBV29-1 and TRBJ2-5, with D maybe TRBD2 (5 bases). The CDR3 runs to 12 residues. Germline CDR1 reads SQVTM; CDR2 reads ANQGSEA. Between the trimmed V and J ends, which lost 7 bases and 4 bases, there was a span of 13 bases. CDR3 sequence reads: CSAREDTETQYF. The CDR3 DNA reads TGCAGCGCTCGGGAAGACACAGAGACCCAGTACTTC. The full variable domain, completed using reference TRBV29-1 and TRBJ2-5, is SAVISQKPSRDICQRGTSLTIQCQVDSQVTMMFWYRQQPGQSLTLIATANQGSEATYESGFVIDKFPISRPNLTFSTLTVSNMSPEDSSIYLCSAREDTETQYFGPGTRLLVL.

This chain uses TRBV27 with TRBJ2-2; 8 bases match TRBD1. The J segment lost 5 bases and the V segment lost 3 bases, leaving 5 bases of the junction unmatched. The CDR3 consists of 15 residues. Germline V lookup: CDR1 MNHEY, CDR2 SMNVEV (reference sequence). The CDR3 DNA sequence: TGTGCCAGCAGTTTTCCCGGGACAGGAACCGGGGAGCTGTTTTTT. Its protein is CASSFPGTGTGELFF.

As to this clonotype: This could be a read error, since a much larger clone is one nucleotide away. The chain has TRBV29-1 and TRBJ2-1; D might be TRBD2 (5 bases). The CDR3 covers 14 residues. Trimming stripped 7 bases from V and 8 bases from J, with 21 bases between. CDR1 is SQVTM, CDR2 ANQGSEA, per germline. The DNA of the CDR3 is TGCAGCGGGGTCACAGCGGAAGATATGGATGAGCAGTTCTTC. It specifies CSGVTAEDMDEQFF.

CDR3 bases: TGTGCCAGCAGCATTAGAGGGACTAGCGGATACGAGCAGTACTTC. Encoded protein: CASSIRGTSGYEQYF. The chain recombines TRBV7-2 with TRBJ2-7; 11 nucleotides line up with TRBD2. The CDR3 has 15 amino acids. The V gene end was trimmed by 5 bases and the J gene end by 4 bases; junction bases not matched to a gene: 7. CDR1 is SGHTA and CDR2 is FQGNSA in the germline V gene.

This clonotype was picked up a small number of times. V gene TRBV5-1 combines with J gene TRBJ1-2; 8 bases are shared with TRBD1. With V trimmed by 1 base and J by 6 bases, 5 bases remained unmatched. Per the germline V gene, CDR1 is SGHRS and CDR2 is YFSETQ. The CDR3 covers 14 residues. CDR3 protein: CASSLLGTGDGYTF. In DNA, the CDR3 is TGCGCCAGCAGCTTGTTGGGGACAGGAGATGGCTACACCTTC.

This clonotype was found a few times. The chain combines TRBV5-1 with TRBJ2-7, with 10 bases matching TRBD2. The germline V gene encodes CDR1 SGHRS and CDR2 YFSETQ. V lost 1 base to trimming and J lost 3 bases; unmatched junction nucleotides: 10. This CDR3 has 17 amino acids. As DNA, the CDR3 is TGCGCCAGCAGCTTGCATGGAAGGGGACTAGCGAACTACGAGCAGTACTTC. It is translated as CASSLHGRGLANYEQYF.

This clonotype was seen ten or more times. The chain employs TRBV20-1 and TRBJ2-7; 10 nucleotides match TRBD2. Per the germline V gene, CDR1 is DFQATT and CDR2 is SNEGSKA (reference sequence). This CDR3 region has 14 residues. After removal of 5 bases from V and 6 bases from J, the junction contained 10 bases not matched to a gene. The CDR3 coding sequence is TGCAGTGCTGATACCGGGACTAGCGCCGGCGAGCAGTACTTC. Translated, it gives CSADTGTSAGEQYF.

This clonotype appeared a few times. The gene calls are TRBV12-3 or TRBV12-4 and TRBJ2-1, with TRBD2 identical over 10 bases. V trimming: 6 bases; J trimming: 8 bases; junction bases outside the gene matches: 10. The CDR3 has 15 amino acids. The CDR3 DNA reads TGTGCCAGCAGCCCCAGCGGGAGGGCCTTACATGAGCAGTTCTTC. Translating gives CASSPSGRALHEQFF.

This clonotype was seen a handful of times. The chain uses TRBV29-1 and TRBJ2-7, with D hard to call. Germline values: CDR1 SQVTM, CDR2 ANQGSEA. This CDR3 is built from 10 residues. Trimming removed 5 bases at V and 6 bases at J, with 8 bases between. The CDR3, as DNA: TGCAGCGTTACGACCCCCGAGCAGTACTTC. Translated: CSVTTPEQYF.

This clonotype has more than one count but fewer than ten. The chain joins TRBV4-1 to TRBJ2-3; 9 bases are shared with TRBD2. Germline loops: CDR1 MGHRA, CDR2 YSYEKL. CDR3 length: 14 residues. Trimming removed 8 bases from V and 2 bases from J; junction bases left unmatched: 5. For the CDR3, the DNA is TGCGCCAGCCAAGGACTAGCGTACACAGATACGCAGTATTTT. This encodes CASQGLAYTDTQYF.

The chain joins TRBV5-5 to TRBJ2-1; no definite D call. V was cut by 0 bases and J by 0 bases, with 13 bases left in between. The CDR3 runs to 17 residues. Germline CDR1 reads SGHKS; CDR2 reads YYEKEE (reference sequence). CDR3 bases: TGTGCCAGCAGCTTGGTTGATGGGCTAAGCTCCTACAATGAGCAGTTCTTC. Its translation is CASSLVDGLSSYNEQFF. The full variable domain, completed using reference TRBV5-5 and TRBJ2-1, is DAGVTQSPTHLIKTRGQQVTLRCSPISGHKSVSWYQQVLGQGPQFIFQYYEKEERGRGNFPDRFSARQFPNYSSELNVNALLLGDSALYLCASSLVDGLSSYNEQFFGPGTRLTVL.

This clonotype was recorded only once. The gene calls are TRBV20-1 and TRBJ1-1; no clear D. Trimming cost V 5 bases and J 2 bases, with 15 bases left between them. Germline lookup yields CDR1 DFQATT and CDR2 SNEGSKA (reference sequence). CDR3 length: 14 amino acids. The CDR3 protein is CSAPSWVFNTEAFF. DNA of the CDR3: TGCAGTGCTCCAAGTTGGGTTTTCAACACTGAAGCTTTCTTT.

In the case of this clonotype: At one end the junction does not follow the germline gene, possibly because of a read error. This chain links TRBV12-5 with TRBJ2-5, with a tentative D call TRBD1 (5 bases). CDR3 length equals 13 residues. CDR1 is LGHNT and CDR2 is FRNRAP in the germline V gene. DNA of the CDR3: TGTGCTAGTGGTCGACAGTTCCAAGAAACCCAGTACTTC. It yields the protein CASGRQFQETQYF.

V gene TRBV20-1 combines with J gene TRBJ1-2; maybe TRBD1 (5 bases). This CDR3 is 15 amino acids long. V lost 0 bases to trimming and J lost 3 bases, with 14 bases between them. CDR1 is DFQATT and CDR2 is SNEGSKA in the germline V gene (reference sequence). The CDR3: CSARDVSGLHYGYTF. For the CDR3, the DNA is TGCAGTGCTAGAGATGTTTCAGGGCTCCACTATGGCTACACCTTC.

V is TRBV5-1 and J is TRBJ2-7; TRBD1 matches at 8 bases. V lost 4 bases to trimming and J lost 1 base; unmatched junction nucleotides: 10. This CDR3 has 16 amino acids. Germline V gives CDR1 SGHRS, CDR2 YFSETQ. Here the CDR3 DNA reads TGCGCCAGCAGCAAGACGCCGGGACAGGTGTCCTACGAGCAGTACTTC. The encoded protein is CASSKTPGQVSYEQYF.